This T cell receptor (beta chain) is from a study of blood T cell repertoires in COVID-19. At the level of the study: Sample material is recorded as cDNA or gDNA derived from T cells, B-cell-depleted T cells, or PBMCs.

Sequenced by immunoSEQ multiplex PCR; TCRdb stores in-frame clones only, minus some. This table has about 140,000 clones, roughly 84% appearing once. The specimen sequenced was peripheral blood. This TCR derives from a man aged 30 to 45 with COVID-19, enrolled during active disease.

Here the CDR3 reads CASSMRGSSLAGELFF. DNA of the CDR3: TGTGCCAGTAGTATGCGGGGGTCAAGTTTAGCCGGGGAGCTGTTTTTT. The V and J genes are TRBV19 and TRBJ2-2, with 7 positions matching TRBD2. The germline CDR1 and CDR2 sequences are LNHDA and SQIVND (reference sequence). With 3 bases clipped from V and 6 bases from J, the junction kept 10 bases outside the gene matches. This CDR3 is 16 amino acids long. The whole variable domain, filled in from reference TRBV19 and TRBJ2-2, reads DGGITQSPKYLFRKEGQNVTLSCEQNLNHDAMYWYRQDPGQGLRLIYYSQIVNDFQKGDIAEGYSVSREKKESFPLTVTSAQKNPTAFYLCASSMRGSSLAGELFFGEGSRLTVL.